Listed below are T cell receptor beta chains from one sample, sequenced in a study of blood T cell repertoires in COVID-19. TCRdb keeps only in-frame clones here, not all; method: immunoSEQ multiplex PCR. Seen here are approximately 250,000 clones, roughly 85% observed once, and the top ten hold about 2%. Source material: peripheral blood. Receptors were obtained from a young man who had recovered from COVID-19. Both conserved end residues are part of each CDR3. A D gene is named only where the DNA matches it firmly. Some rows have no size entry. The others give once, few or many, or a class for an expanded clone.

j_call,v_call,d_call,clone_size,cdr3_nt,cdr3_aa
TRBJ1-6,TRBV6-2/TRBV6-3,TRBD1,-,TGTGCCAGCAGCCACCTAATACAGGGGGGGCCGAATTCACCCCTCCACTTT,CASSHLIQGGPNSPLHF
TRBJ2-3,TRBV7-7,-,-,TGTGCCAGCAGCCCCTTAGGAGGTAGCCGGAGTAGCACAGATACGCAGTATTTT,CASSPLGGSRSSTDTQYF
TRBJ2-3,TRBV10-3,TRBD2,few,TGTGCCATCAGGGGAGCGGGGGATCCGCATACGCAGTATTTT,CAIRGAGDPHTQYF
TRBJ1-3,TRBV9,TRBD1,-,TGTGCCAGCAGCGGACCTCTATGGGACAGTTACTCTGGAAACACCATATATTTT,CASSGPLWDSYSGNTIYF
TRBJ1-1,TRBV18,TRBD1,-,TGTGCCAGCCACCGGGGACAGGGGAACACTGAAGCTTTCTTT,CASHRGQGNTEAFF
TRBJ1-2,TRBV7-9,-,-,TGTGCCAGCAGCTTAGGAGCAGGGCTTGCGGGCTACACCTTC,CASSLGAGLAGYTF
TRBJ2-5,TRBV3-1/TRBV3-2,TRBD2,few,TGTGCCAGCAGGTTTGGACTAGCGGGGGAGGAGACCCAGTACTTC,CASRFGLAGEETQYF
TRBJ2-2,TRBV5-1,-,-,TGCGCCAGCAGCTTGGCGGGCGGGCGTGACACCGGGGAGCTGTTTTTT,CASSLAGGRDTGELFF
TRBJ2-5,TRBV10-2,TRBD2,-,TGCGCCAGCAGTGAGTCCGGGGGGGAGGGGGAGACCCAGTACTTC,CASSESGGEGETQYF
TRBJ2-1,TRBV7-9,-,-,TGTGCCAGCAGCTTCCCCGTAGCGGCTTCGGGGAAATTCTTC,CASSFPVAASGKFF
TRBJ1-1,TRBV30,TRBD1,-,TGTGCCTGGGTGGGGGACAGGGGAGTGGGCACTGAAGCTTTCTTT,CAWVGDRGVGTEAFF
TRBJ1-5,TRBV2,TRBD1,-,TGTGCCAGCCGAAGACAGGGGGATCAGCCCCAGCATTTT,CASRRQGDQPQHF
TRBJ1-2,TRBV30,-,-,TGTGCCTGGAGTGCTGGGGCGAGTGGTGGCTACACCTTC,CAWSAGASGGYTF
TRBJ2-6,TRBV11-2,-,-,TGTGCCAGCAGCCGATTACGGACACGCTACTCTGGGGCCAACGTCCTGACTTTC,CASSRLRTRYSGANVLTF
TRBJ2-7,TRBV5-5,TRBD1,once,TGTGCCAGCAGCTTTACAGGGGGCGGATACGAGCAGTACTTC,CASSFTGGGYEQYF
TRBJ2-3,TRBV4-2,TRBD2,-,TGTGCCAGCAGCCAAGCCGGGACTAGCGGCACAGATACGCAGTATTTT,CASSQAGTSGTDTQYF
TRBJ1-1,TRBV5-4,-,-,TGTGCCAGCAGCTTGGACAGGGTGGAATTCACTGAAGCTTTCTTT,CASSLDRVEFTEAFF
TRBJ2-7,TRBV4-1,-,few,TGCGCCAGCAGCCAAGGCAGGGGAAACTACGAGCAGTACTTC,CASSQGRGNYEQYF
TRBJ1-4,TRBV6-5,-,-,TGTGCCAGCAGTACACGGGGAAGAGACAATGAAAAACTGTTTTTT,CASSTRGRDNEKLFF
TRBJ1-2,TRBV19,-,few,TGTGCCAGTAGTATGGGGACACTCGAATTCGGGGGCTACACCTTC,CASSMGTLEFGGYTF
TRBJ2-3,TRBV29-1,-,few,TGCAGCGTTGCCGGGAGGCAGGGGACCGCCACAGATACGCAGTATTTT,CSVAGRQGTATDTQYF
TRBJ2-7,TRBV5-3,-,once,TGTGCCAGAAGCTTTCCGGGTCCTACCACCTACGAGCAGTACTTC,CARSFPGPTTYEQYF
TRBJ2-1,TRBV11-2,TRBD1,-,TGTGCCAGCAGCTTGAGGCCTTGGGACAGGAGCTCCTACAATGAGCAGTTCTTC,CASSLRPWDRSSYNEQFF
TRBJ2-2,TRBV28,TRBD1,-,TGTGCCAGCAGTGGCGTTCCGGACAGGGCAAACACCGGGGAGCTGTTTTTT,CASSGVPDRANTGELFF
TRBJ1-4,TRBV4-2,TRBD1,-,TGTGCCAGCAGCCGGGACAGTAAACTGTTTTTT,CASSRDSKLFF
TRBJ2-3,TRBV10-3,TRBD2,-,TGTGCCATCAGTTCACTAGCGGGGGGACTAAGCACAGATACGCAGTATTTT,CAISSLAGGLSTDTQYF
TRBJ2-1,TRBV5-1,-,once,TGCGCCAGCAGCTCCCCCGGCAGGGCGAGGCCCCGAAATGAGCAGTTCTTC,CASSSPGRARPRNEQFF
TRBJ2-2,TRBV19,-,-,TGTGCCAGTAGTCTGAACGGAGCCGGGGAGCTGTTTTTT,CASSLNGAGELFF
TRBJ1-1,TRBV5-1,-,once,TGCGCCAGCAGCCCAGGATGGACTGAAGCTTTCTTT,CASSPGWTEAFF
TRBJ1-1,TRBV6-2/TRBV6-3,-,-,TGTGCCAGCAGCGACGCAGGGGCGGGTGGCACTGAAGCTTTCTTT,CASSDAGAGGTEAFF
TRBJ2-1,TRBV27,-,-,TGTGCCAGCAGTTTATTATGGGGCCCTTCATCCTACAATGAGCAGTTCTTC,CASSLLWGPSSYNEQFF
TRBJ2-6,TRBV5-1,-,-,TGCGCCAGCAGCGGAGGGACAGCTGGGGCCAACGTCCTGACTTTC,CASSGGTAGANVLTF